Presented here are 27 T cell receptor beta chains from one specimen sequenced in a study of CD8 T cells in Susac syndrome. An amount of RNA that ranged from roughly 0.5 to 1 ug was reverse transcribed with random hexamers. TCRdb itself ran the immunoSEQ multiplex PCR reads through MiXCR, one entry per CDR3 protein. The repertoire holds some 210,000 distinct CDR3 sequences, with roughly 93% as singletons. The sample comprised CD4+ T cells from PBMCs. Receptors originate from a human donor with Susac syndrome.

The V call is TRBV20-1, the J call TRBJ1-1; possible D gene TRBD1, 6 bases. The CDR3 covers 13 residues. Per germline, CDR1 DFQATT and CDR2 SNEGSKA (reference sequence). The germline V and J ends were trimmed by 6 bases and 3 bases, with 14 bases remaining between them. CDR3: CSATTGPDTEAFF. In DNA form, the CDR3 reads TGCAGTGCCACCACAGGGCCGGACACTGAAGCTTTCTTT.

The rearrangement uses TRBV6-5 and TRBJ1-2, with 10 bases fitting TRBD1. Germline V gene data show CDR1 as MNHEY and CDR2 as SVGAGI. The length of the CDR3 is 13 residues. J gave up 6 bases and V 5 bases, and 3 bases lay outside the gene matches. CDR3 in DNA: TGTGCCAGCAGTGCGGACAGGGGGGATGGCTACACCTTC. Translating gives CASSADRGDGYTF.

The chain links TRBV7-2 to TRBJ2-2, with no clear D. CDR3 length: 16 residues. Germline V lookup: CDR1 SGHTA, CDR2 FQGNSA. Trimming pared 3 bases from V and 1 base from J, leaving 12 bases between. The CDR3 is CASSFLSGENTGELFF. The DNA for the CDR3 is TGTGCCAGCAGCTTTCTGTCAGGCGAGAACACCGGGGAGCTGTTTTTT.

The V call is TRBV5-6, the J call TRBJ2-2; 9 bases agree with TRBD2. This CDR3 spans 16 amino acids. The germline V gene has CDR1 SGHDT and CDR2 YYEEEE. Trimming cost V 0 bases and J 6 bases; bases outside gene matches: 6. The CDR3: CASSLVGTSLAGELFF. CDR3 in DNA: TGTGCCAGCAGCTTGGTGGGGACTAGCTTGGCCGGGGAGCTGTTTTTT. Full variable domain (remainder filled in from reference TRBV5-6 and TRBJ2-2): DAGVTQSPTHLIKTRGQQVTLRCSPKSGHDTVSWYQQALGQGPQFIFQYYEEEERQRGNFPDRFSGHQFPNYSSELNVNALLLGDSALYLCASSLVGTSLAGELFFGEGSRLTVL.

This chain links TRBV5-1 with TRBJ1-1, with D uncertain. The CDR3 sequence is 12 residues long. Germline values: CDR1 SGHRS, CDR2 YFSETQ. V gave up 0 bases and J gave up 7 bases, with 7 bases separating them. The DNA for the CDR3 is TGCGCCAGCAGCTTGGCCGCGGGTGAAGCTTTCTTT. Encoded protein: CASSLAAGEAFF.

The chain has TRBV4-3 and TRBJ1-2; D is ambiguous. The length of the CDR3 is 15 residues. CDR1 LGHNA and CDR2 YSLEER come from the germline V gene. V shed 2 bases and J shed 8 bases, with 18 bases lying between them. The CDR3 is CASSQTETGVGGYTF. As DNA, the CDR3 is TGCGCCAGCAGCCAAACAGAGACCGGGGTAGGGGGCTACACCTTC.

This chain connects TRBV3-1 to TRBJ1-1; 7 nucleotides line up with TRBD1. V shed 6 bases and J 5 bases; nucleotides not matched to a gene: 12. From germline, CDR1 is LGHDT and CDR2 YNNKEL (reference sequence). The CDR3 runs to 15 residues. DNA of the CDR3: TGTGCCAGCAGAAAATTGTCCGACAGGGCGACTGAAGCTTTCTTT. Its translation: CASRKLSDRATEAFF.

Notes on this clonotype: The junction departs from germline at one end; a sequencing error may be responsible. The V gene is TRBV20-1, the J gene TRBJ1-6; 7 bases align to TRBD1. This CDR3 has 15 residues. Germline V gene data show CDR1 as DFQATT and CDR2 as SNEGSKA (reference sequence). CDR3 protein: CSASPRGAVGSPLHF. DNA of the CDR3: TGCAGTGCTTCCCCCAGGGGGGCCGTTGGTTCACCCCTCCATTTT.

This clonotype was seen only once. Written as DNA, the CDR3 is TGTGCCAGCTCACCTCCCGAGCGGGGGGTTGACAATGAGCAGTTCTTC. This sequence encodes CASSPPERGVDNEQFF. The gene calls are TRBV18 and TRBJ2-1; 9 nucleotides line up with TRBD2. Germline V gene data show CDR1 as KGHSH and CDR2 as LQKENI. V lost 3 bases, J lost 5 bases, and 8 bases stayed unmatched. There are 16 residues in the CDR3.

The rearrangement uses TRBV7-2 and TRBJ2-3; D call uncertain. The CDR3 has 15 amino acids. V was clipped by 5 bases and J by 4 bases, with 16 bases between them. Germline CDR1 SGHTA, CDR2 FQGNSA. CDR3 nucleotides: TGTGCCAGCAGCCCCGGCGACCCGGTGGCAGATACGCAGTATTTT. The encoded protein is CASSPGDPVADTQYF.

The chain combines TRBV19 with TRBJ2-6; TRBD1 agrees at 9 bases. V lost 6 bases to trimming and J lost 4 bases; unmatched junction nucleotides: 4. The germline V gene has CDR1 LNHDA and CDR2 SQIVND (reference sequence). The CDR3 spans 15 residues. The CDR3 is CASRDRGFGANVLTF. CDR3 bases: TGTGCCAGTAGGGACAGGGGATTCGGGGCCAACGTCCTGACTTTC. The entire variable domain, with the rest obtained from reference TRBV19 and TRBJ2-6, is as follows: DGGITQSPKYLFRKEGQNVTLSCEQNLNHDAMYWYRQDPGQGLRLIYYSQIVNDFQKGDIAEGYSVSREKKESFPLTVTSAQKNPTAFYLCASRDRGFGANVLTFGAGSRLTVL.

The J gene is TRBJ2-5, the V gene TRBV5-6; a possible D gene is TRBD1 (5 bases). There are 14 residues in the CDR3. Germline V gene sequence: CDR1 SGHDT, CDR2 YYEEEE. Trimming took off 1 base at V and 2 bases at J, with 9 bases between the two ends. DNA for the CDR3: TGTGCCAGCAGCTTGTGGGGCCTTCAAGAGACCCAGTACTTC. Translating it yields CASSLWGLQETQYF. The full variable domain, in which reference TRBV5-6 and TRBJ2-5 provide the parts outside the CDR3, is DAGVTQSPTHLIKTRGQQVTLRCSPKSGHDTVSWYQQALGQGPQFIFQYYEEEERQRGNFPDRFSGHQFPNYSSELNVNALLLGDSALYLCASSLWGLQETQYFGPGTRLLVL.

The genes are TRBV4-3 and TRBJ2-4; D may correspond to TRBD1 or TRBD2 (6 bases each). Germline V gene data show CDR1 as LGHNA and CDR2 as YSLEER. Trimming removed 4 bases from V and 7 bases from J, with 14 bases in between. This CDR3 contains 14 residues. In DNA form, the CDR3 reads TGCGCCAGCAGCCTAATGGGGGGCGGGAACATTCAGTACTTC. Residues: CASSLMGGGNIQYF.

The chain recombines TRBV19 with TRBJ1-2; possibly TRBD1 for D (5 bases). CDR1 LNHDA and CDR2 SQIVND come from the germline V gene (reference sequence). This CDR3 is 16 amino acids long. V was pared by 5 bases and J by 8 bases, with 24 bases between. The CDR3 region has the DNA TGTGCCAGTAGTGCTACGGGTATACGGGACTATGGAGGCTACACCTTC. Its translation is CASSATGIRDYGGYTF. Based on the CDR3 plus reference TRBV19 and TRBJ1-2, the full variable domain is DGGITQSPKYLFRKEGQNVTLSCEQNLNHDAMYWYRQDPGQGLRLIYYSQIVNDFQKGDIAEGYSVSREKKESFPLTVTSAQKNPTAFYLCASSATGIRDYGGYTFGSGTRLTVV.

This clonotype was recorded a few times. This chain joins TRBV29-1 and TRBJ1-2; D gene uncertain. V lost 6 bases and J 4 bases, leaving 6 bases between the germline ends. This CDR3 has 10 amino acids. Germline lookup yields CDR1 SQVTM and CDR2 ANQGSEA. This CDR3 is CSVLGYGYTF. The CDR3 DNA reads TGCAGCGTGTTGGGCTATGGCTACACCTTC.

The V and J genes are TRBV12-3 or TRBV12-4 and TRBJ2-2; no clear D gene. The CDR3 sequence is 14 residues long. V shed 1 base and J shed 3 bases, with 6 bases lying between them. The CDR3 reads CASSLDQDTGELFF. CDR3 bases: TGTGCCAGCAGTTTAGATCAAGACACCGGGGAGCTGTTTTTT.

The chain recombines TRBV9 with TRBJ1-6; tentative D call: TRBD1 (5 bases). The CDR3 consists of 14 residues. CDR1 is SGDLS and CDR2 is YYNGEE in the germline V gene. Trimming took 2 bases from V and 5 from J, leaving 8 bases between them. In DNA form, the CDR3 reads TGTGCCAGCAGCGTCCAGGGCCATAATTCACCCCTCCACTTT. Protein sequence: CASSVQGHNSPLHF.

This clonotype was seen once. The CDR3: CASSVGGQLNEKLFF. In DNA form, the CDR3 reads TGTGCCAGCTCCGTCGGGGGACAGCTTAATGAAAAACTGTTTTTT. The chain links TRBV6-2 or TRBV6-3 to TRBJ1-4; TRBD1 agrees at 7 bases. The ends lost 8 bases at V and 4 bases at J; junction bases unmatched: 10. In germline, CDR1 is MNHEY, CDR2 SVGEGT. The CDR3 length is 15 residues.

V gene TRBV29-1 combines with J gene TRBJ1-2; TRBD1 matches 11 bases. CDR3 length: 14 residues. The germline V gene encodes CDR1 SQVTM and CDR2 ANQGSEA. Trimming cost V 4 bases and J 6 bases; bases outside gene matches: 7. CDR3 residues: CSVGRDRGGDGYTF. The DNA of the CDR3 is TGCAGCGTTGGCCGGGACAGGGGGGGCGATGGCTACACCTTC. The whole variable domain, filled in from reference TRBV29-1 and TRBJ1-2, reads SAVISQKPSRDICQRGTSLTIQCQVDSQVTMMFWYRQQPGQSLTLIATANQGSEATYESGFVIDKFPISRPNLTFSTLTVSNMSPEDSSIYLCSVGRDRGGDGYTFGSGTRLTVV.

CDR3 amino acids: CASSPGAGTDTQYF. The CDR3 nucleotides are TGCGCCAGCAGCCCCGGGGCAGGCACAGATACGCAGTATTTT. This rearrangement joins TRBV5-1 to TRBJ2-3; tentatively, D is TRBD1 or TRBD2 (5 bases each). V was shortened by 4 bases and J by 1 base, with 10 bases between the two germline ends. CDR3 length: 14 amino acids. CDR1 is SGHRS and CDR2 is YFSETQ in the germline V gene.

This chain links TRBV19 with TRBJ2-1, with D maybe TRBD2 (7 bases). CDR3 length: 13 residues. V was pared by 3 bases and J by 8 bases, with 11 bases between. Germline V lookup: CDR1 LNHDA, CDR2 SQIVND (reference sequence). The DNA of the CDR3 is TGTGCCAGTAGTATGTTAGGGGGGGATGAGCAGTTCTTC. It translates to CASSMLGGDEQFF.

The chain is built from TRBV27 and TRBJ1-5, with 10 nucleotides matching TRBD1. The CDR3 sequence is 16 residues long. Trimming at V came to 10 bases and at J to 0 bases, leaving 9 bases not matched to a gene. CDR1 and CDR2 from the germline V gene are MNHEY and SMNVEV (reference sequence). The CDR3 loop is CAIWTGGDYSNQPQHF. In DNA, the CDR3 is TGTGCCATTTGGACAGGGGGAGATTATAGCAATCAGCCCCAGCATTTT.

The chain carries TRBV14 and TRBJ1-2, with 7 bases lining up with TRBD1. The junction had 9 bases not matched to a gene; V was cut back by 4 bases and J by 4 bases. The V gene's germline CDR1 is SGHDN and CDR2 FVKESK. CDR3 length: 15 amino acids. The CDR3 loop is CASSRDRDPGYGYTF. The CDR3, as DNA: TGTGCCAGCAGCCGCGACAGGGACCCCGGCTATGGCTACACCTTC.

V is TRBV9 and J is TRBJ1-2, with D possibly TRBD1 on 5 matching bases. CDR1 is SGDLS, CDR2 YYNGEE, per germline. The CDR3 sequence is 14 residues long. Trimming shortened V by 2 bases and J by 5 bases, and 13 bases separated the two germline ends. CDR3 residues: CASSVGGGLYGYTF. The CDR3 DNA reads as TGTGCCAGCAGCGTGGGGGGAGGGTTATATGGCTACACCTTC.

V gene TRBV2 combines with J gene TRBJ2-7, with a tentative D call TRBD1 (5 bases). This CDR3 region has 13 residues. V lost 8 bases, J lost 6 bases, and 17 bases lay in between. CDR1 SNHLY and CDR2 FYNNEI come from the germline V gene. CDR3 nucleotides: TGTGCCAGCGGGGCTCAGAGGATGCGCGAGCAGTACTTC. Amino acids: CASGAQRMREQYF.

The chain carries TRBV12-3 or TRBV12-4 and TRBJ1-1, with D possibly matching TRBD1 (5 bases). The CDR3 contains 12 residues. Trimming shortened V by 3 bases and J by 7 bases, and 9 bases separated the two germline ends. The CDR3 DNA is TGTGCCAGCAGTTTCAGCCAGGGTGAAGCTTTCTTT. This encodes CASSFSQGEAFF.

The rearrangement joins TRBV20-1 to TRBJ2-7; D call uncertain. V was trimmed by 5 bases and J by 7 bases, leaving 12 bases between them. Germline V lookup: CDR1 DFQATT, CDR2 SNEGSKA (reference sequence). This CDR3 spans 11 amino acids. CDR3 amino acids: CSAAPQSEQYF. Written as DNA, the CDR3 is TGCAGTGCTGCCCCTCAGTCTGAGCAGTACTTC.